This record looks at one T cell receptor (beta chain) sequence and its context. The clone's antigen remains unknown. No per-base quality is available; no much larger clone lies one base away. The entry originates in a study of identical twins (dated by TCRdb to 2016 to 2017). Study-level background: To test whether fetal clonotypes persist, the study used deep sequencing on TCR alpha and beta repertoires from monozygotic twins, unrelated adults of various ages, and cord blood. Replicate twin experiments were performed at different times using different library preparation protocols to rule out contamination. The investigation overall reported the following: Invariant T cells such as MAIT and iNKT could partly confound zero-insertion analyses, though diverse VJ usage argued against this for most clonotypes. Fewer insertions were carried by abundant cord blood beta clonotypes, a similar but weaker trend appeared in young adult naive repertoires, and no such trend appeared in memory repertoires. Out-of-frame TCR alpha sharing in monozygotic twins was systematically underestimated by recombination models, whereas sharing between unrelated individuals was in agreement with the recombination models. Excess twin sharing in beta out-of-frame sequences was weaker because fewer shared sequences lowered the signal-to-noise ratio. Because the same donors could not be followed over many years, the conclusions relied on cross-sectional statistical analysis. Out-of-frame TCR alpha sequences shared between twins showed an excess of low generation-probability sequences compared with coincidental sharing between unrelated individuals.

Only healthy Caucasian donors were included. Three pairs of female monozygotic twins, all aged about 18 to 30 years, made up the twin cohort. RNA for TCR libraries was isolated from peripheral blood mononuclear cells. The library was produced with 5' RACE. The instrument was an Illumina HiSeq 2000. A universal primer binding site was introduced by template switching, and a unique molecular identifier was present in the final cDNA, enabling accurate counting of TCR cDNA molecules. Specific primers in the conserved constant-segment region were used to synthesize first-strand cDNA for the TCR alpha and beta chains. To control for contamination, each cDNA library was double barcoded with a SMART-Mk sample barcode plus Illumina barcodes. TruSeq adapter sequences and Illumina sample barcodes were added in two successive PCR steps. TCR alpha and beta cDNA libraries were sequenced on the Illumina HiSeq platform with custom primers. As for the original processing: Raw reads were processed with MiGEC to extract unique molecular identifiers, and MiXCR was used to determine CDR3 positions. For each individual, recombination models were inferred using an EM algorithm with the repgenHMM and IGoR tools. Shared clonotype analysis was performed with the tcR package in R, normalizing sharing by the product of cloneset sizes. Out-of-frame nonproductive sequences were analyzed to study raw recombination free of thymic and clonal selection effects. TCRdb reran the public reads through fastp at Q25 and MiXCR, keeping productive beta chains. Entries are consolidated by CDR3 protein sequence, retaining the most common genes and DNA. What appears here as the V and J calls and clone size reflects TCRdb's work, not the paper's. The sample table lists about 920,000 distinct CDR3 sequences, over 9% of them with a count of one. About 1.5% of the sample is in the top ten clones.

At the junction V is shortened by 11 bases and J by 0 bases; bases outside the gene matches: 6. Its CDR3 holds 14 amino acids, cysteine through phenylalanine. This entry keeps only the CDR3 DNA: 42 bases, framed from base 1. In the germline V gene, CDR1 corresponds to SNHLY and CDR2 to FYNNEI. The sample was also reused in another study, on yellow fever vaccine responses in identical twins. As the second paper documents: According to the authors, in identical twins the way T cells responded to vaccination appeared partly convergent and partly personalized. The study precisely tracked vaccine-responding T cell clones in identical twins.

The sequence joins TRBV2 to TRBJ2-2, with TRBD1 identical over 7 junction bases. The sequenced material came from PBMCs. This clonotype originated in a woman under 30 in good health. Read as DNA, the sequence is TGTGCCGGAAAGACAGGGACGAACACCGGGGAGCTGTTTTTT. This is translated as CAGKTGTNTGELFF.